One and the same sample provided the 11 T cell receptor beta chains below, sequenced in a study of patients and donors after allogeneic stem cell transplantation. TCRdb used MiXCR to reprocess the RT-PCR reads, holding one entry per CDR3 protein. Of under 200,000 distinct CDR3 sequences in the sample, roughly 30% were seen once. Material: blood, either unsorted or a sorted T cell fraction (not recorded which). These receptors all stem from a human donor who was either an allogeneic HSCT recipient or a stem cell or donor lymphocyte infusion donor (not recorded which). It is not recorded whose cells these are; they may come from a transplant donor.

DNA of the CDR3: TGTGCCAGCAGTTTAGATGGCGGTACGCAGTATTTT. It translates to CASSLDGGTQYF. This chain uses TRBV12-3 or TRBV12-4 with TRBJ2-3; D unresolved. CDR3 length equals 12 residues. Trimming removed 1 base at V and 8 bases at J, with 7 bases between.

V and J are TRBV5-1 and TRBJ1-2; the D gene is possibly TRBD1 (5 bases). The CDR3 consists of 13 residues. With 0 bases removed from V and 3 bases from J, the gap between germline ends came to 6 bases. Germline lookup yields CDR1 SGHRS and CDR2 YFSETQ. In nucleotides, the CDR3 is TGCGCCAGCAGCTTGGCGGGGGACTATGGCTACACCTTC. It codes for CASSLAGDYGYTF.

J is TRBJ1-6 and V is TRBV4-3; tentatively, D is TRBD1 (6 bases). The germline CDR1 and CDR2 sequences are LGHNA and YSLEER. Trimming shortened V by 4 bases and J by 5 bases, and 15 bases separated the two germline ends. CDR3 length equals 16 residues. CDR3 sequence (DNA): TGCGCCAGCAGCCTCGGCCGGGACAAAAATAATTCACCCCTCCACTTT. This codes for CASSLGRDKNNSPLHF.

The DNA for the CDR3 is TGCGCCAGCAGCCAAGATAGACGGGCCGGGGAGCTGTTTTTT. Translated: CASSQDRRAGELFF. V and J are TRBV4-3 and TRBJ2-2; no firm D call. Trimming cost V 0 bases and J 6 bases, with 8 bases left between them. CDR3 length equals 14 residues. The germline gives CDR1 LGHNA, CDR2 YSLEER.

CDR3 protein: CASSQAGGRTEAFF. CDR3 sequence (DNA): TGTGCCAGCAGCCAGGCAGGGGGCCGAACTGAAGCTTTCTTT. The chain carries TRBV12-3 or TRBV12-4 and TRBJ1-1; 8 bases are shared with TRBD1. V shed 6 bases and J 5 bases; nucleotides not matched to a gene: 8. The CDR3 totals 14 residues.

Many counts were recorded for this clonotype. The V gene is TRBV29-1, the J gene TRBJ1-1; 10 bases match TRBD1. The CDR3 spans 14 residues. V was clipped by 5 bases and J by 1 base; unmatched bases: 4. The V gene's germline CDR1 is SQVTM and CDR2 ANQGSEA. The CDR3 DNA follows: TGCAGCGTTAGGACAGGGGGGGGGAACACTGAAGCTTTCTTT. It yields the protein CSVRTGGGNTEAFF.

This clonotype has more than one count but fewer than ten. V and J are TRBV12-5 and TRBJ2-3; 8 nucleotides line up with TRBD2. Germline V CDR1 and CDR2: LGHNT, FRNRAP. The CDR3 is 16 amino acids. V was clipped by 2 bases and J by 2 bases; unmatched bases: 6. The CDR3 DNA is TGTGCTAGTGGTTTGTTCCTAGCGGGTGTCACAGATACGCAGTATTTT. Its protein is CASGLFLAGVTDTQYF.

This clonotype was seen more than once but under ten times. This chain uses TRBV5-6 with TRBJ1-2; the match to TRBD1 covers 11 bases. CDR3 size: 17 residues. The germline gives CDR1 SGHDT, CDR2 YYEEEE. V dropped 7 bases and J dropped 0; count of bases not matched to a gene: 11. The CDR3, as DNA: TGTGCCAGCGCCCCCGGGACAGGGGGTTTAGCTAACTATGGCTACACCTTC. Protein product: CASAPGTGGLANYGYTF. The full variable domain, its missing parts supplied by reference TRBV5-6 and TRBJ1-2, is DAGVTQSPTHLIKTRGQQVTLRCSPKSGHDTVSWYQQALGQGPQFIFQYYEEEERQRGNFPDRFSGHQFPNYSSELNVNALLLGDSALYLCASAPGTGGLANYGYTFGSGTRLTVV.

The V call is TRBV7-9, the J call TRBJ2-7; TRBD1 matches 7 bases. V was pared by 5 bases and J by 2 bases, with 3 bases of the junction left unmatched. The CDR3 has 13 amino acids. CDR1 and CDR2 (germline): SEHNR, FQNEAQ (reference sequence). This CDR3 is CASSQGVPYEQYF. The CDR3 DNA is TGTGCCAGCAGCCAGGGGGTCCCCTACGAGCAGTACTTC.

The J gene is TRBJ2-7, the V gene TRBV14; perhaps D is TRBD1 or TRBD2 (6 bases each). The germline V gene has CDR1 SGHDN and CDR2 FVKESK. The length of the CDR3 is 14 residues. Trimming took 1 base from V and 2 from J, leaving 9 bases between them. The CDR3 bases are TGTGCCAGCAGCCAAGCACGGGGGCCCTACGAGCAGTACTTC. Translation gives CASSQARGPYEQYF.

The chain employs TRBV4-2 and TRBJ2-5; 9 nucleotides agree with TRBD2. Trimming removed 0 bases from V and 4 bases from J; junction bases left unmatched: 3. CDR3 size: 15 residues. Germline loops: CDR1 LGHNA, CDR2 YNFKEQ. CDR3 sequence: CASSQEGTSSETQYF. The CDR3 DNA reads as TGTGCCAGCAGCCAAGAGGGGACTAGCTCAGAGACCCAGTACTTC.